The rows below give T cell receptor beta chains drawn from one sample of a study of chemoradiotherapy in HPV16-positive cancers. The data were produced by immunoSEQ multiplex PCR, yet TCRdb's version contains in-frame clones alone and is incomplete. The sample records some 32,000 clones, 80% to 90% being singletons. The material sequenced was blood, taken from a patient who underwent chemoradiotherapy. Receptor source: a human donor with HPV-associated anogenital cancer. Each CDR3 is given with its conserved first and last residue. A D gene is named only where the DNA matches it firmly. Where a row states a size, it is once, few, many or the class of an expanded clone; other rows omit it.

V gene	J gene	D gene	clone size	CDR3 DNA	CDR3 protein
TRBV20-1	TRBJ2-7	NA	NA	TGCAGTGCTAGGATAGCCTACGAGCAGTACTTC	CSARIAYEQYF
TRBV2	TRBJ2-2	NA	NA	TGTGCCAGCAGTTCCGGGAACACCGGGGAGCTGTTTTTT	CASSSGNTGELFF
TRBV5-1	TRBJ1-2	TRBD1	NA	TGCGCCAGCAGCTCGGGACAGATTAACTATGGCTACACCTTC	CASSSGQINYGYTF
TRBV5-5	TRBJ1-5	NA	once	TGTGCCAGCAGCTTGGGGGGTACGAGTCAGCCCCAGCATTTT	CASSLGGTSQPQHF
TRBV5-6	TRBJ1-2	NA	NA	TGTGCCAGCAGCTTGGGGACCGGGGCAGGAGGCTACACCTTC	CASSLGTGAGGYTF
TRBV10-3	TRBJ1-2	TRBD1	NA	TGTGCCATCAGTGAGAGGGGACAGGGCACCTATGGCTACACCTTC	CAISERGQGTYGYTF
TRBV27	TRBJ2-1	TRBD2	NA	TGTGCCAGCAGTGACCTTAGCGGGAGGGCCAATGAGCAGTTCTTC	CASSDLSGRANEQFF
TRBV18	TRBJ2-3	TRBD2	NA	TGTGCCAGCTCAAGTGGCCTAGCGGGTCGAGATACGCAGTATTTT	CASSSGLAGRDTQYF
TRBV6-5	TRBJ1-5	TRBD1	NA	TGTGCCAGCAGTTACTCAACAGGGGGTGGGCAGCCCCAGCATTTT	CASSYSTGGGQPQHF
TRBV7-8	TRBJ2-3	NA	NA	TGTGCCAGCAGCCCGAAAGAGGGGTGGAATACGCAGTATTTT	CASSPKEGWNTQYF
TRBV27	TRBJ2-1	NA	NA	TGTGCCAGCAGTTCCCAACTGAGAAAGATTTACAATGAGCAGTTCTTC	CASSSQLRKIYNEQFF
TRBV5-1	TRBJ2-3	NA	NA	TGCGCCAGCAGCTTAAAGGGGGGTGGGGACATCGGCACAGATACGCAGTATTTT	CASSLKGGGDIGTDTQYF
TRBV6-1	TRBJ2-3	TRBD2	NA	TGTGCCAGCAGCGGCGAGCGGGAGGGGGCGCAGTATTTT	CASSGEREGAQYF
TRBV10-2	TRBJ1-2	NA	NA	TGCGCCACCTTCGCCGACACGGTCTATGGCTACACCTTC	CATFADTVYGYTF
TRBV4-3	TRBJ1-2	NA	NA	TGCGCCAGCAGCCAAGATGACAGCGCTAACTATGGCTACACCTTC	CASSQDDSANYGYTF
TRBV6-6	TRBJ1-1	NA	NA	TGTGCCAGCAGTCCCCTGGGATTCGAAGCTTTCTTT	CASSPLGFEAFF
TRBV7-6	TRBJ1-1	NA	NA	TGTGCCAGCAGCCTAAAAGCGGTCGCAGGTTCAGTTGAAGCTTTCTTT	CASSLKAVAGSVEAFF
TRBV7-7	TRBJ2-2	TRBD1	NA	TGTGCCAGCAGCCGGGACAGGGGTACAGTCGGGGAGCTGTTTTTT	CASSRDRGTVGELFF
TRBV2	TRBJ2-5	TRBD1	NA	TGTGCTGGGACAGGTCAAGAGACCCAGTACTTC	CAGTGQETQYF
TRBV5-4	TRBJ2-7	NA	NA	TGTGCCAGCAGCTGGGGAGCGGGCTACGAGCAGTACTTC	CASSWGAGYEQYF
TRBV19	TRBJ1-4	NA	NA	TGTGCCAGTAGTACTGGGACCTCAACTAATGAAAAACTGTTTTTT	CASSTGTSTNEKLFF
TRBV11-2	TRBJ1-4	TRBD1	NA	TGTGCCAGCAGCTTAGCCTCCAGGACAGGGGGCGTCGAAAAACTGTTTTTT	CASSLASRTGGVEKLFF
TRBV30	TRBJ1-1	NA	NA	TGTGCCTGGAGCCGCGACAGGAGCAACACTGAAGCTTTCTTT	CAWSRDRSNTEAFF
TRBV2	TRBJ1-2	NA	NA	TGTGCCACCACGGGGGCGAAATTAGGGGTAGTGGGTGGCTACACCTTC	CATTGAKLGVVGGYTF